What follows are 17 T cell receptor beta chains derived from one specimen sequenced in a study of monozygotic twins with cystic fibrosis. Method: immunoSEQ multiplex PCR; TCRdb's copy keeps in-frame clones and lacks some. The sample lists around 30,000 clones, around 85% seen once, with roughly 0.9% in the top ten. Sequenced: blood. Receptor source: a girl aged 2 to 10 with cystic fibrosis.

This chain connects TRBV2 to TRBJ2-7; no reliable D call. CDR1 is SNHLY and CDR2 is FYNNEI in the germline V gene. The V and J ends lost 4 bases and 3 bases respectively, with 13 bases between them. This CDR3 is 14 amino acids long. CDR3 sequence (DNA): TGTGCCAGCAGTGTGGGAAAGGGCGACTACGAGCAGTACTTC. Translated, it gives CASSVGKGDYEQYF.

This chain uses TRBV6-5 with TRBJ2-3, with D unresolved. Looked up from germline, CDR1 is MNHEY and CDR2 is SVGAGI. V was trimmed by 6 bases and J by 8 bases, leaving 9 bases between them. The CDR3 is 11 amino acids. For the CDR3, the DNA is TGTGCCAGCAGCCCTGGGTCTACGCAGTATTTT. Its translation: CASSPGSTQYF.

This clone has more than one count but fewer than ten. CDR3 DNA: TGTGCCAGCAGCTTAGGGTTCCGGGGCTATAGCAATCAGCCCCAGCATTTT. As protein: CASSLGFRGYSNQPQHF. The chain is built from TRBV7-8 and TRBJ1-5; the D gene is possibly TRBD1 (5 bases). The CDR3 consists of 17 residues. V lost 1 base and J 0 bases, leaving 13 bases between the germline ends. Germline assignment: CDR1 SGHVS and CDR2 FQNEAQ.

The chain carries TRBV19 and TRBJ1-1, with 8 bases fitting TRBD1. Trimming removed 5 bases from V and 10 bases from J; junction bases left unmatched: 9. Germline CDR1 is LNHDA and CDR2 is SQIVND (reference sequence). This CDR3 region has 13 residues. CDR3 protein: CASSPAGGPRAFF. The CDR3 DNA reads TGTGCCAGTAGTCCCGCAGGGGGCCCCAGAGCTTTCTTT.

This sequence joins TRBV11-2 and TRBJ2-7; D perhaps matches TRBD2 (6 bases). This CDR3 contains 15 residues. The V end lost 1 base, the J end lost 0 bases, and 10 bases lay between the germline ends. Per the germline V gene, CDR1 is SGHAT and CDR2 is FQNNGV. CDR3 amino acids: CASSLVAGHSYEQYF. DNA of the CDR3: TGTGCCAGCAGCTTAGTGGCGGGGCACTCCTACGAGCAGTACTTC.

J is TRBJ2-1 and V is TRBV5-1; perhaps TRBD2 as D (5 bases). From germline, CDR1 is SGHRS and CDR2 YFSETQ. Trimming removed 5 bases from V and 5 bases from J, with 14 bases in between. The CDR3 runs to 14 residues. In DNA, the CDR3 is TGCGCCAGCAGACACGGACTGCGAAACAATGAGCAGTTCTTC. This codes for CASRHGLRNNEQFF.

This rearrangement joins TRBV6-5 to TRBJ1-2; 8 bases map to TRBD1. This CDR3 contains 14 residues. V was clipped by 6 bases and J by 7 bases; unmatched bases: 10. Per germline, CDR1 MNHEY and CDR2 SVGAGI. CDR3 nucleotides: TGTGCCAGCAGGGGGGGACAGGAATGGAGTGGCTACACCTTC. Protein: CASRGGQEWSGYTF.

This chain links TRBV4-1 with TRBJ2-3, with D unresolved. The CDR3 length is 16 residues. V was clipped by 0 bases and J by 1 base, with 11 bases between them. Germline-derived CDR1 and CDR2 are MGHRA and YSYEKL. CDR3 residues: CASSQEGRAGTDTQYF. In DNA, the CDR3 is TGCGCCAGCAGCCAAGAAGGCCGGGCGGGCACAGATACGCAGTATTTT.

The V gene is TRBV6-6, the J gene TRBJ1-2; tentatively, D is TRBD1 (6 bases). Germline CDR1 reads MNHNY; CDR2 reads SVGAGI (reference sequence). Between the trimmed V and J ends, which lost 5 bases and 6 bases, there was a span of 16 bases. This CDR3 comprises 14 residues. CDR3 sequence reads: CASSLSQGQDGYTF. As DNA, the CDR3 is TGTGCCAGCAGTCTCTCACAGGGTCAGGATGGCTACACCTTC.

The genes are TRBV2 and TRBJ2-3; TRBD2 matches at 12 bases. After removal of 8 bases from V and 3 bases from J, the junction contained 9 bases not matched to a gene. This CDR3 comprises 16 residues. Germline values: CDR1 SNHLY, CDR2 FYNNEI. Written as DNA, the CDR3 is TGTGCCAGCTGGGCTAGCGGGAGGGCCTGGACAGATACGCAGTATTTT. It codes for CASWASGRAWTDTQYF.

In its sample, this clone was seen a few times. The rearrangement joins TRBV29-1 to TRBJ1-2, with 10 nucleotides matching TRBD1. The CDR3 spans 13 residues. J was trimmed by 2 bases and V by 6 bases; bases with no gene match: 3. The germline gives CDR1 SQVTM, CDR2 ANQGSEA. For the CDR3, the DNA is TGCAGCGTCGTGACAGGGGGCAACTATGGCTACACCTTC. This translates into CSVVTGGNYGYTF.

This chain joins TRBV5-1 and TRBJ1-3; D is unclear. This CDR3 region has 14 residues. CDR1 SGHRS and CDR2 YFSETQ come from the germline V gene. Trimming shortened V by 0 bases and J by 1 base, and 5 bases separated the two germline ends. CDR3 sequence reads: CASSLGASGNTIYF. CDR3 nucleotide sequence: TGCGCCAGCAGCTTGGGAGCTTCTGGAAACACCATATATTTT.

V usage is TRBV10-3 and J usage is TRBJ1-3, with D unresolved. V was clipped by 8 bases and J by 4 bases, with 9 bases between them. CDR1 and CDR2 from the germline V gene are ENHRY and SYGVKD. This CDR3 spans 12 amino acids. The CDR3 DNA is TGTGCCATCGGGGAGTCCGGAAACACCATATATTTT. Encoded protein: CAIGESGNTIYF.

This clone was observed once. The genes are TRBV6-1 and TRBJ1-6; D is undetermined. CDR3 size: 14 residues. V was trimmed by 0 bases and J by 9 bases, leaving 9 bases between them. Germline V gene lookup returns CDR1 MNHNS and CDR2 SASEGT. In DNA form, the CDR3 reads TGTGCCAGCAGTGAAGCGCGGGGAGTTTCACCCCTCCACTTT. Its protein is CASSEARGVSPLHF.

This chain uses TRBV27 with TRBJ2-1, with a possible D match to TRBD2 (6 bases). The CDR3 is 14 amino acids. Between the trimmed V and J ends, which lost 3 bases and 0 bases, there was a span of 6 bases. Germline V gives CDR1 MNHEY, CDR2 SMNVEV (reference sequence). CDR3 DNA sequence: TGTGCCAGCAGTTTGCGGGGCTCCTACAATGAGCAGTTCTTC. Protein product: CASSLRGSYNEQFF.

The chain combines TRBV7-9 with TRBJ2-1; D not resolved. Germline CDR1 is SEHNR and CDR2 is FQNEAQ (reference sequence). This CDR3 is built from 15 residues. Trimming cost V 5 bases and J 2 bases, with 13 bases left between them. The CDR3 bases are TGTGCCAGCAGCCTCGGCGGATTTCCCTACAATGAGCAGTTCTTC. This sequence encodes CASSLGGFPYNEQFF.

The chain links TRBV5-6 to TRBJ1-2; 8 positions match TRBD1. V dropped 5 bases and J dropped 5; count of bases not matched to a gene: 11. Germline V gene sequence: CDR1 SGHDT, CDR2 YYEEEE. The CDR3 sequence is 15 residues long. CDR3 coding DNA: TGTGCCAGCAGGAAACAGGGGGGCGCATCATATGGCTACACCTTC. This encodes CASRKQGGASYGYTF.